These T cell receptor beta chains were read from a single sample in a study of Ad26.COV2.S vaccination and SARS-CoV-2 variants. Produced via immunoSEQ multiplex PCR; TCRdb's table is partial and in-frame only. Of about 680,000 clones listed, more than 70% are singletons. The source was peripheral blood, collected in a trial of Ad26.COV2.S vaccine versus placebo. The receptor set was obtained from a person between 18 and 65 years old who received the Ad26.COV2.S COVID-19 vaccine or a placebo. Each CDR3 is given with its conserved first and last residue.

cdr3_length	v_call	j_call	cdr3_aa
15	TRBV19	TRBJ2-3	CASSGLAGGADTQYF
17	TRBV27	TRBJ2-1	CASSLGLGTGSYNEQFF
13	TRBV5-1	TRBJ2-5	CASSPGWGETQYF
16	TRBV7-9	TRBJ1-2	CASSSGGAAANYGYTF
13	TRBV7-2	TRBJ2-3	CASSFNSGDTQYF
12	TRBV7-8	TRBJ2-3	CASSLTRSTQYF
12	TRBV5-1	TRBJ2-7	CASADREYEQYF
15	TRBV4-3	TRBJ2-5	CASSQYRGGQETQYF
17	TRBV7-9	TRBJ1-5	CASSLGAGPGAQQPQHF
11	TRBV11-2	TRBJ2-1	CASSLGAKQFF
14	TRBV19	TRBJ2-5	CASSISDRGETQYF
13	TRBV18	TRBJ1-2	CASSPGTGNGYTF
13	TRBV12-3/TRBV12-4	TRBJ2-2	CASSSTSGGELFF
13	TRBV30	TRBJ1-2	CAWSVEQSEGYTF
11	TRBV11-2	TRBJ1-4	CASSLAEKLFF
17	TRBV7-9	TRBJ2-2	CASSLASGGPSAGELFF
15	TRBV25-1	TRBJ2-1	CATDFRDRSYNEQFF
14	TRBV6-6	TRBJ1-2	CASSFLQGVGGYTF
16	TRBV24-1	TRBJ1-2	CATSAASGQGTYGYTF
16	TRBV7-9	TRBJ2-1	CATAGASGGSYNEQFF
10	TRBV6-4	TRBJ1-2	CASSETGYTF
13	TRBV5-1	TRBJ1-1	CASSLKGGTEAFF
14	TRBV7-9	TRBJ1-2	CASSLGSGNYGYTF
16	TRBV7-7	TRBJ2-3	CASSLGTKRGPDTQYF
14	TRBV10-2	TRBJ1-2	CASEGRDRDGGYTF
13	TRBV6-5	TRBJ2-1	CASSYSMGNEQFF
14	TRBV24-1	TRBJ2-4	CATSDLAAGDIQYF
15	TRBV6-5	TRBJ1-4	CASSPDRNTLEKLFF
14	TRBV5-1	TRBJ2-5	CASSWEGPPGTQYF
13	TRBV30	TRBJ2-5	CAWSVRVGETQYF
16	TRBV7-9	TRBJ1-1	CASSSWRSAMNTEAFF
18	TRBV14	TRBJ2-1	CASSQDWSGRSSYNEQFF
13	TRBV27	TRBJ1-1	CASSLNFYSEAFF
14	TRBV5-1	TRBJ2-5	CASTVGGNQETQYF
13	TRBV30	TRBJ2-7	CAWGRAGIYEQYF
19	TRBV12-5	TRBJ2-1	CASGLHLSGRSSSYNEQFF
14	TRBV3-1/TRBV3-2	TRBJ1-1	CASSQDTGYTEAFF
15	TRBV9	TRBJ2-1	CASSLRDALYNEQFF
14	TRBV4-3	TRBJ1-2	CASSQVEGAYGYTF
15	TRBV29-1	TRBJ1-3	CSVEDGSGARNTIYF
13	TRBV3-1/TRBV3-2	TRBJ2-5	CASRRTGKETQYF
15	TRBV7-6	TRBJ1-2	CASSLVVGGADGYTF
14	TRBV7-2	TRBJ2-3	CASSLGAFTDTQYF
12	TRBV7-9	TRBJ2-5	CASRGQGETQYF
12	TRBV30	TRBJ2-7	CAWSSISYEQYF
16	TRBV7-9	TRBJ1-6	CASSLGWTGINSPLHF
11	TRBV12-3/TRBV12-4	TRBJ1-2	CASSWTHGYTF
12	TRBV5-1	TRBJ2-5	CATGTGGETQYF
11	TRBV10-3	TRBJ1-2	CASQGNYGYTF
14	TRBV5-1	TRBJ2-5	CASSLPLEGETQYF
12	TRBV7-9	TRBJ1-1	CASTQGGAEAFF
15	TRBV9	TRBJ1-5	CASSPTGGSNQPQHF
15	TRBV6-5	TRBJ2-1	CASSWRRGIYNEQFF
14	TRBV7-9	TRBJ2-2	CASSAPRGTGELFF